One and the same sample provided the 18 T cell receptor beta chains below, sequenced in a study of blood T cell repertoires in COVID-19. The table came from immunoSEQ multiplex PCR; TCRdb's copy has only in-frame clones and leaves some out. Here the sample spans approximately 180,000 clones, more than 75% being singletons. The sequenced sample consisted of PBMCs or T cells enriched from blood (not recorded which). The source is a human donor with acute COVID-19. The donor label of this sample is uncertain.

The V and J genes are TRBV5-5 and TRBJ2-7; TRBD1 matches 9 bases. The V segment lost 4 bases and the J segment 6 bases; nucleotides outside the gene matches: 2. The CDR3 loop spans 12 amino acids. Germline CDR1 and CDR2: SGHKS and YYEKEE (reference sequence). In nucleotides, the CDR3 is TGTGCCAGCAGCGGGGACAGGGCCGAGCAGTACTTC. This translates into CASSGDRAEQYF.

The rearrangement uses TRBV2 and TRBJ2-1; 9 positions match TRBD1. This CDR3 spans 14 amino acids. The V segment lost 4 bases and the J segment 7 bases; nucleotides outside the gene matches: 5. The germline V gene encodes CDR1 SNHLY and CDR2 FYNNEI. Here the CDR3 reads CASSGGTGRNEQFF. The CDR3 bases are TGTGCCAGCAGTGGGGGGACAGGGCGGAATGAGCAGTTCTTC.

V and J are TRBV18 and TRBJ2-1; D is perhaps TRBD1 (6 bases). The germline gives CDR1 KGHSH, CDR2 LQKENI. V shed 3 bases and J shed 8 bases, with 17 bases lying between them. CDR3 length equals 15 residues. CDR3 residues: CASSPRQGLFHEQFF. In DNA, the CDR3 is TGTGCCAGCTCACCCCGGCAGGGGTTGTTCCATGAGCAGTTCTTC.

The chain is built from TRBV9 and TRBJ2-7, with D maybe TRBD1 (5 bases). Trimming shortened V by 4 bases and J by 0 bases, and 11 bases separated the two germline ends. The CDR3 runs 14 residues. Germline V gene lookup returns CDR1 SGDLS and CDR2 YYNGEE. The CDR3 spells CASSPRQISYEQYF. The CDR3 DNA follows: TGTGCCAGCAGCCCCCGACAGATCTCCTACGAGCAGTACTTC.

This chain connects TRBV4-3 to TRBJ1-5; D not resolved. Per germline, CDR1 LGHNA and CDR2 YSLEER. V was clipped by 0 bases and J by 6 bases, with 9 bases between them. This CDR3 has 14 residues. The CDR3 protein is CASSQEATTQPQHF. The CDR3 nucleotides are TGCGCCAGCAGCCAAGAAGCCACTACTCAGCCCCAGCATTTT.

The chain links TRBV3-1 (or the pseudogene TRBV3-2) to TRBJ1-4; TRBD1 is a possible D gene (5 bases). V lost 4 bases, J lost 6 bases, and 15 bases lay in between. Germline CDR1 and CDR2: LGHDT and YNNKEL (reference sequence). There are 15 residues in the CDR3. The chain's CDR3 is CASSPARDWDEKLFF. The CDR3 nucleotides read TGTGCCAGCAGCCCCGCTAGGGACTGGGATGAAAAACTGTTTTTT.

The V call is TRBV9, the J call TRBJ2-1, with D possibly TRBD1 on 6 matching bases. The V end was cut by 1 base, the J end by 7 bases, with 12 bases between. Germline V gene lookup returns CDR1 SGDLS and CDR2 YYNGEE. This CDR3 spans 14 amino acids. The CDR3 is CASSVQGLSNEQFF. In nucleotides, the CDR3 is TGTGCCAGCAGCGTACAGGGGCTTTCAAATGAGCAGTTCTTC.

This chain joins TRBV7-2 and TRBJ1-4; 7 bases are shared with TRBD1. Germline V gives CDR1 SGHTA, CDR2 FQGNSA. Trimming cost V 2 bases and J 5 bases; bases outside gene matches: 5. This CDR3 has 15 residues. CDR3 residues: CASSLLDRPNEKLFF. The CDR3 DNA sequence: TGTGCCAGCAGCTTACTGGACAGGCCCAATGAAAAACTGTTTTTT.

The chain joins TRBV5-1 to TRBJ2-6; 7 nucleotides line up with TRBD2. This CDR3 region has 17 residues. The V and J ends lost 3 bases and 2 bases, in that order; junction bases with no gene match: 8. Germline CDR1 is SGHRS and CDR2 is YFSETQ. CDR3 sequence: CASSSARAGAGANVLTF. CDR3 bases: TGCGCCAGCAGCTCGGCCAGGGCGGGGGCTGGGGCCAACGTCCTGACTTTC.

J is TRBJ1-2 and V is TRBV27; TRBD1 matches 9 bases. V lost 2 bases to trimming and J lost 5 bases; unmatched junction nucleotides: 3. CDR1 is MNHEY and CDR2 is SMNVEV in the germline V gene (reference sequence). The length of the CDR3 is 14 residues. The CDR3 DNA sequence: TGTGCCAGCAGTTTAATGGGACAGGGATATGGCTACACCTTC. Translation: CASSLMGQGYGYTF.

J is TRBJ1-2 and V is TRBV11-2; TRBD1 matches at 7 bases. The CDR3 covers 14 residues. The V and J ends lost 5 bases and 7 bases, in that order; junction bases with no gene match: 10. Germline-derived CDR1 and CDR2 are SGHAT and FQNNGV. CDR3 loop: CASSPIGTASGYTF. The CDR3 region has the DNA TGTGCCAGCAGCCCGATCGGGACAGCTTCTGGCTACACCTTC.

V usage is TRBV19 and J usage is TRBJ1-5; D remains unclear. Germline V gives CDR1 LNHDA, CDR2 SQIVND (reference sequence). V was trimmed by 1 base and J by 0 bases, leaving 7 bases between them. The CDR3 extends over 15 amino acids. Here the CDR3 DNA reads TGTGCCAGTAGTATAGGAGTTTATAGCAATCAGCCCCAGCATTTT. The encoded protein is CASSIGVYSNQPQHF. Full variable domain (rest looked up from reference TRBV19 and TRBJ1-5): DGGITQSPKYLFRKEGQNVTLSCEQNLNHDAMYWYRQDPGQGLRLIYYSQIVNDFQKGDIAEGYSVSREKKESFPLTVTSAQKNPTAFYLCASSIGVYSNQPQHFGDGTRLSIL.

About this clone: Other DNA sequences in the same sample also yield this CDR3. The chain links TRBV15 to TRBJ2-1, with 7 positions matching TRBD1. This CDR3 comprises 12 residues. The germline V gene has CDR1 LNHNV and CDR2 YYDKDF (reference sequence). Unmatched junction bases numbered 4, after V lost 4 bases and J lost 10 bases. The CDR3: CATSTDREEQFF. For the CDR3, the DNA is TGTGCCACCAGCACCGACAGGGAAGAGCAGTTCTTC.

The DNA of the CDR3 is TGTGCCAGCAGCTTGATGGGCCAGATCTATGGCTACACCTTC. Translated, it gives CASSLMGQIYGYTF. The chain recombines TRBV5-4 with TRBJ1-2; D not resolved. The V end lost 1 base, the J end lost 4 bases, and 11 bases lay between the germline ends. Looked up from germline, CDR1 is SGHNT and CDR2 is YYREEE (reference sequence). CDR3 length equals 14 residues.

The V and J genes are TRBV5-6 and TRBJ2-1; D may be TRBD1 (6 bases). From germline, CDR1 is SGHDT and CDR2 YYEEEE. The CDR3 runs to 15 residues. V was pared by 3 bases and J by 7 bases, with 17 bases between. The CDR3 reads CASSWDVVGANEQFF. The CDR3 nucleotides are TGTGCCAGCAGCTGGGATGTCGTGGGGGCGAATGAGCAGTTCTTC.

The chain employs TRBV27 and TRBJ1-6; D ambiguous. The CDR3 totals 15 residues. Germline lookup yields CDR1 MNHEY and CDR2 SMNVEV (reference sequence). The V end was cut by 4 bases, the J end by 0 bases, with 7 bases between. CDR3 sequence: CASSSYSSYNSPLHF. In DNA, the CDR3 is TGTGCCAGCAGTTCCTATAGCTCCTATAATTCACCCCTCCACTTT.

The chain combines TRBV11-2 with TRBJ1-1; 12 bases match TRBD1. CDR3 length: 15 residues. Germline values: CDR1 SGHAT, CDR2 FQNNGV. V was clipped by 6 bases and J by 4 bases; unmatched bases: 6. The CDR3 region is CASRWDRGRGTEAFF. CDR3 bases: TGTGCCAGCAGGTGGGACAGGGGGCGAGGCACTGAAGCTTTCTTT.

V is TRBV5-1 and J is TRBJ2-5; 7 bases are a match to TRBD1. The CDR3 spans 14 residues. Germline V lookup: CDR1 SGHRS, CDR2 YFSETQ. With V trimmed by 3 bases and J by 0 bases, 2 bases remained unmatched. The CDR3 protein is CASSSGGHQETQYF. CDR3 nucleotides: TGCGCCAGCAGCTCAGGGGGTCACCAAGAGACCCAGTACTTC.